The 15 T cell receptor beta chains given below trace back to one sample, sequenced in a study of Ad26.COV2.S vaccination and SARS-CoV-2 variants (dated by TCRdb to the early 2020s). The treatment or condition label, as the study defines it: over 15 received Ad26.COV2.S at low or high dose, single or two shots; about 5 received placebo; per-sample allocation not given. Repertoires of vaccine and placebo recipients were sequenced from samples taken on day 63 after the first injection. The method behind the library was the immunoSEQ multiplex PCR assay. TCRdb retrieved this table from immuneACCESS and kept in-frame rearrangements only. Not all clones are present; in checked studies, unresolved V genes account for under half, and no reason is known for the remainder. The sample table lists around 450,000 clones, 90% of them with a count of one. The ten most abundant clones make up about 4.4% of the sample.

The specimen comprised peripheral blood, sampled in a trial of Ad26.COV2.S vaccine versus placebo. These receptors came from a person between 18 and 59 years old who received the Ad26.COV2.S COVID-19 vaccine or a placebo.

This sequence joins TRBV11-2 and TRBJ2-3, with TRBD2 matching over 8 bases. With 1 base clipped from V and 3 bases from J, the junction kept 3 bases outside the gene matches. The CDR3 spans 15 residues. Per germline, CDR1 SGHAT and CDR2 FQNNGV. For the CDR3, the DNA is TGTGCCAGCAGCTTAGTACTAGCGGAGACAGATACGCAGTATTTT. This translates into CASSLVLAETDTQYF.

V and J are TRBV5-1 and TRBJ2-3, with D perhaps given as TRBD1 or TRBD2 (5 bases each). CDR3 size: 14 residues. Trimming pared 4 bases from V and 5 bases from J, leaving 14 bases between. Per germline, CDR1 SGHRS and CDR2 YFSETQ. The CDR3 sequence is CASSRDRGGDTQYF. In DNA, the CDR3 is TGCGCCAGCAGCCGAGATCGTGGGGGAGATACGCAGTATTTT. Filled out from reference TRBV5-1 and TRBJ2-3, the complete variable domain reads KAGVTQTPRYLIKTRGQQVTLSCSPISGHRSVSWYQQTPGQGLQFLFEYFSETQRNKGNFPGRFSGRQFSNSRSEMNVSTLELGDSALYLCASSRDRGGDTQYFGPGTRLTVL.

The V gene is TRBV7-3, the J gene TRBJ2-3; D unresolved. V dropped 5 bases and J dropped 7 bases, with 10 bases sitting between them. Per the germline V gene, CDR1 is SGHTA and CDR2 is FQGTGA. The CDR3 contains 12 residues. The CDR3, as DNA: TGTGCCAGCAGCCTTCCTCCGAATACGCAGTATTTT. Residues: CASSLPPNTQYF.

The genes are TRBV28 and TRBJ2-7, with TRBD1 matching 7 bases. Germline V gene sequence: CDR1 MDHEN, CDR2 SYDVKM. The CDR3 length is 15 residues. With 5 bases clipped from V and 3 bases from J, the junction kept 10 bases outside the gene matches. The CDR3 nucleotides are TGTGCCAGCAGTCGCCCCCCCGACAGGGTCTACGAGCAGTACTTC. Residues: CASSRPPDRVYEQYF.

The genes are TRBV11-2 and TRBJ2-1, with 8 bases fitting TRBD2. With V trimmed by 4 bases and J by 0 bases, 5 bases remained unmatched. There are 16 residues in the CDR3. Germline CDR1 reads SGHAT; CDR2 reads FQNNGV. CDR3 nucleotides: TGTGCCAGCAGCTCCTATAGCGGGAACTCCTACAATGAGCAGTTCTTC. Its translation is CASSSYSGNSYNEQFF.

The V call is TRBV6-2 or TRBV6-3, the J call TRBJ2-5; D not resolved. The ends were cut back, 2 bases at V and 6 bases at J, with 7 bases in the middle. Germline V CDR1 and CDR2: MNHEY, SVGEGT. This CDR3 comprises 12 residues. CDR3 amino acids: CASSYPGQTQYF. In DNA, the CDR3 is TGTGCCAGCAGTTACCCCGGGCAGACCCAGTACTTC.

CDR3 bases: TGCGCCAGCAGCTATCCCAGGGCCGACGAAAAACTGTTTTTT. Residues: CASSYPRADEKLFF. The V gene is TRBV4-1, the J gene TRBJ1-4; TRBD1 might be the D (5 bases). The V and J ends lost 5 bases and 8 bases respectively, with 15 bases between them. Per germline, CDR1 MGHRA and CDR2 YSYEKL. This CDR3 spans 14 amino acids.

The V call is TRBV6-2 or TRBV6-3, the J call TRBJ2-3; 13 nucleotides agree with TRBD2. The ends lost 6 bases at V and 2 bases at J; junction bases unmatched: 8. Germline assignment: CDR1 MNHEY and CDR2 SVGEGT. This CDR3 is 17 amino acids long. The CDR3 DNA is TGTGCCAGCAGCCGGGGACTAGCGGGACTAGTCACAGATACGCAGTATTTT. Its protein is CASSRGLAGLVTDTQYF.

The V and J genes are TRBV19 and TRBJ1-5; 8 nucleotides line up with TRBD1. The CDR3 length is 16 residues. Trimming cost V 5 bases and J 4 bases; bases outside gene matches: 10. CDR1 and CDR2 from the germline V gene are LNHDA and SQIVND (reference sequence). CDR3 DNA: TGTGCCAGTAGTTTGGACAGGGTCGGTTGGAATCAGCCCCAGCATTTT. This encodes CASSLDRVGWNQPQHF.

J is TRBJ1-3 and V is TRBV6-5; D gene unclear. Germline CDR1 is MNHEY and CDR2 is SVGAGI. The ends were cut back, 6 bases at V and 0 bases at J, with 12 bases in the middle. CDR3 size: 15 residues. As DNA, the CDR3 is TGTGCCAGCAGCCGAGGACCGGTCTCTGGAAACACCATATATTTT. It encodes CASSRGPVSGNTIYF.

The chain carries TRBV3-1 (or the pseudogene TRBV3-2) and TRBJ2-2, with D perhaps TRBD2 (5 bases). CDR1 is LGHDT and CDR2 is YNNKEL in the germline V gene (reference sequence). Trimming took 5 bases from V and 4 from J, leaving 14 bases between them. The length of the CDR3 is 15 residues. CDR3 nucleotide sequence: TGTGCCAGCAGCTTTCGGACTGACTCCACCGGGGAGCTGTTTTTT. Protein sequence: CASSFRTDSTGELFF.

This rearrangement joins TRBV27 to TRBJ1-2; unclear D gene. Germline CDR1 and CDR2: MNHEY and SMNVEV (reference sequence). V was cut by 5 bases and J by 5 bases, with 18 bases left in between. This CDR3 is 15 amino acids long. The CDR3 loop reads CASSQIAHGPYGYTF. The CDR3 coding sequence is TGTGCCAGCAGTCAGATTGCCCATGGTCCGTATGGCTACACCTTC.

The genes are TRBV5-8 and TRBJ2-7, with D possibly being TRBD1 (7 bases). This CDR3 has 14 residues. From germline, CDR1 is SGHTS and CDR2 YDEGEE. Trimming took off 10 bases at V and 1 base at J, with 18 bases between the two ends. This CDR3 reads CAVSTGAGSYEQYF. The CDR3, as DNA: TGTGCCGTGTCAACAGGGGCGGGATCCTACGAGCAGTACTTC.

This clone was observed once. The chain has TRBV11-2 and TRBJ2-5; weak D call: TRBD2 (11 bases). V was trimmed by 1 base and J by 2 bases, leaving 20 bases between them. The CDR3 covers 18 residues. CDR1 is SGHAT, CDR2 FQNNGV, per germline. CDR3 coding DNA: TGTGCCAGCAGCTTAGGACAGGGGGCTAGCGGGGGGCAAGAGACCCAGTACTTC. Its translation is CASSLGQGASGGQETQYF.

The chain has TRBV11-2 and TRBJ2-7; D gene ambiguous. In germline, CDR1 is SGHAT, CDR2 FQNNGV. The CDR3 spans 11 residues. V was shortened by 2 bases and J by 2 bases, with 1 base between the two germline ends. CDR3 nucleotides: TGTGCCAGCAGCTTACCCTACGAGCAGTACTTC. The encoded protein is CASSLPYEQYF. Using reference TRBV11-2 and TRBJ2-7 for the parts outside the CDR3, the full variable domain is EAGVAQSPRYKIIEKRQSVAFWCNPISGHATLYWYQQILGQGPKLLIQFQNNGVVDDSQLPKDRFSAERLKGVDSTLKIQPAKLEDSAVYLCASSLPYEQYFGPGTRLTVT.